The 11 T cell receptor beta chains reported below all come from one sample, sequenced in a study of human T cells and chemical hapten exposure. Time point denoted: pre-sensitization, week 0. Treatment meaning: therapeutic diphenylcyclopropenone sensitization with weekly scalp DPC. TCRdb reprocessed the RACE reads with MiXCR, giving one entry per CDR3 protein. The sample yields approximately 100,000 distinct CDR3 sequences, 12% seen once. The starting material was whole blood, obtained in connection with sensitization to the hapten diphenylcyclopropenone (DPC). All receptors come from a woman in her fifties or sixties with alopecia areata. Some clones in this sample may be carry-over from other donors' samples.

Here the CDR3 DNA reads TGTGCCAGCCTTCCCCCCGGGGCAGATACGCAGTATTTT. This sequence encodes CASLPPGADTQYF. The rearrangement uses TRBV2 and TRBJ2-3, with D possibly matching TRBD2 (5 bases). Germline lookup yields CDR1 SNHLY and CDR2 FYNNEI. This CDR3 is built from 13 residues. V shed 8 bases and J shed 4 bases, with 13 bases lying between them.

The gene calls are TRBV5-1 and TRBJ2-7, with 8 bases lining up with TRBD1. The J segment lost 7 bases and the V segment lost 7 bases, leaving 16 bases of the junction unmatched. This CDR3 contains 15 residues. Per germline, CDR1 SGHRS and CDR2 YFSETQ. In DNA form, the CDR3 reads TGCGCCAGCGGCATGACAGGGGCCGCGGGCACGGAGCAGTACTTC. Its protein product is CASGMTGAAGTEQYF.

The sample holds many counts of this clonotype. V gene TRBV2 combines with J gene TRBJ1-1, with a weak D call TRBD1 (5 bases). V lost 8 bases, J lost 0 bases, and 13 bases lay in between. The CDR3 extends over 14 amino acids. Germline CDR1 reads SNHLY; CDR2 reads FYNNEI. CDR3 in DNA: TGTGCCAGCGTTGGGGGTGCGGTGAACACTGAAGCTTTCTTT. It codes for CASVGGAVNTEAFF.

This chain uses TRBV20-1 with TRBJ2-1; 15 bases agree with TRBD2. V was clipped by 6 bases and J by 9 bases; unmatched bases: 6. This CDR3 contains 14 residues. Germline values: CDR1 DFQATT, CDR2 SNEGSKA (reference sequence). Here the CDR3 DNA reads TGCAGTGCATGGACTAGCGGGAGGGGCAGTGAGCAGTTCTTC. It yields the protein CSAWTSGRGSEQFF.

Only a few counts were recorded for this clonotype. The genes are TRBV6-6 and TRBJ2-3, with TRBD2 identical over 8 bases. In germline, CDR1 is MNHNY, CDR2 SVGAGI (reference sequence). There are 14 residues in the CDR3. V shed 7 bases, J shed 5 bases, and the junction held 8 bases outside the gene matches. The chain's CDR3 is CASTPGGVEDTQYF. The CDR3 DNA reads as TGTGCCAGCACCCCCGGGGGGGTGGAAGATACGCAGTATTTT.

The table lists this clonotype with a few counts. This chain joins TRBV2 and TRBJ2-3, with TRBD2 matching over 14 bases. The V and J ends lost 4 bases and 3 bases, in that order; junction bases with no gene match: 12. CDR1 and CDR2 (germline): SNHLY, FYNNEI. This CDR3 is 19 amino acids long. The CDR3 region is CASSGRPGLAGVGTDTQYF. In DNA form, the CDR3 reads TGTGCCAGCAGTGGCCGACCGGGACTAGCGGGAGTAGGGACAGATACGCAGTATTTT.

The chain employs TRBV6-2 or TRBV6-3 and TRBJ2-1, with 7 bases that match TRBD2. This CDR3 contains 16 residues. Germline V gene lookup returns CDR1 MNHEY and CDR2 SVGEGT. With 6 bases clipped from V and 2 bases from J, the junction kept 10 bases outside the gene matches. Written as DNA, the CDR3 is TGTGCCAGCAGGGATTTAGCGGGCCCTACCTACAATGAGCAGTTCTTC. Translating gives CASRDLAGPTYNEQFF.

The chain has TRBV11-1 and TRBJ2-2, with D unclear. The CDR3 is 14 amino acids. The V end lost 2 bases, the J end lost 3 bases, and 7 bases lay between the germline ends. Germline V gives CDR1 SGHAT, CDR2 FQDESV (reference sequence). The DNA of the CDR3 is TGTGCCAGCAGCTTAAACGGTTACACCGGGGAGCTGTTTTTT. Residues: CASSLNGYTGELFF.

This clonotype came up a few times. The V call is TRBV24-1, the J call TRBJ2-4; 8 nucleotides match TRBD1. From germline, CDR1 is KGHDR and CDR2 SFDVKD. The trim removed 1 base at V and 4 bases at J, leaving 8 bases unmatched. The CDR3 runs to 17 residues. Here the CDR3 DNA reads TGTGCCACCAGTGATTTCGGGACAGGTGAAAGTAAAAACATTCAGTACTTC. This codes for CATSDFGTGESKNIQYF.

The chain combines TRBV28 with TRBJ1-2; D may be TRBD1 (5 bases). The CDR3 covers 15 residues. Germline V gene lookup returns CDR1 MDHEN and CDR2 SYDVKM. Trimming pared 5 bases from V and 4 bases from J, leaving 17 bases between. CDR3 residues: CASSPHRTLGYGYTF. CDR3 sequence (DNA): TGTGCCAGCAGTCCCCACAGGACCCTTGGCTATGGCTACACCTTC.

The J gene is TRBJ2-7, the V gene TRBV6-2 or TRBV6-3, with D perhaps TRBD1 or TRBD2 (5 bases each). The CDR3 loop spans 13 amino acids. The V end was cut by 2 bases, the J end by 2 bases, with 7 bases between. In germline, CDR1 is MNHEY, CDR2 SVGEGT. CDR3 coding DNA: TGTGCCAGCAGTTACGAGGGGACCTACGAGCAGTACTTC. This translates into CASSYEGTYEQYF.